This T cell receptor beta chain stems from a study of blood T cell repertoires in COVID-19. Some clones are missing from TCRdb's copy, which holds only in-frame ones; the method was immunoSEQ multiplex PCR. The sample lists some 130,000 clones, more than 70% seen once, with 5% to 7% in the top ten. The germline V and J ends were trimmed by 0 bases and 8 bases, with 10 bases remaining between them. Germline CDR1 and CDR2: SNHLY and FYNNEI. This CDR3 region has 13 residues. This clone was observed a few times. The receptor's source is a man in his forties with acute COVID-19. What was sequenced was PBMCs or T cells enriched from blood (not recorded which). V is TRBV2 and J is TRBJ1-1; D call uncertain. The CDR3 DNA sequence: TGTGCCAGCAGTGAAGCGCCCGAGGGCGAAGCTTTCTTT. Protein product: CASSEAPEGEAFF.